Below are 30 T cell receptor beta chains sequenced from a single sample in a study of cytomegalovirus exposure and HLA in healthy donors (dated 2017 in TCRdb). The method was the immunoSEQ multiplex PCR assay. For the multiplex PCR, a mixture combining 60 forward primers for TCR Vbeta segments and 13 reverse primers for TCR Jbeta segments was used. TCRdb obtained this table from immuneACCESS and retained in-frame rearrangements with V and J assigned. These tables miss some clones; where compared with another copy, unresolved V genes account for less than half of the shortfall, and the remainder is unexplained. The table for this sample lists roughly 200,000 clones; 79% of them were counted only once. Of the sample, roughly 1.6% is held by the ten largest clones. The sequencing input was PBMCs. The receptor set was obtained from a man in his forties or fifties in good health and CMV-seronegative.

The J gene is TRBJ2-4, the V gene TRBV27, with TRBD1 as a possible D gene (6 bases). V was pared by 0 bases and J by 5 bases, with 14 bases between. CDR3 length: 16 amino acids. CDR1 MNHEY and CDR2 SMNVEV come from the germline V gene (reference sequence). The CDR3 protein is CASSLSPGASENIQYF. For the CDR3, the DNA is TGTGCCAGCAGTTTATCGCCAGGGGCTTCGGAAAACATTCAGTACTTC.

V and J are TRBV11-3 and TRBJ2-3, with 7 bases matching TRBD1. Germline values: CDR1 SGHNT, CDR2 YENEEA. This CDR3 comprises 14 residues. With V trimmed by 5 bases and J by 2 bases, 4 bases remained unmatched. This chain's CDR3 is CASSPGQDTDTQYF. In DNA form, the CDR3 reads TGTGCCAGCAGCCCCGGACAGGACACAGATACGCAGTATTTT.

The chain uses TRBV6-1 and TRBJ2-2; 8 bases are a match to TRBD2. The CDR3 extends over 14 amino acids. The V gene end was trimmed by 7 bases and the J gene end by 4 bases; junction bases not matched to a gene: 5. Looked up from germline, CDR1 is MNHNS and CDR2 is SASEGT. In nucleotides, the CDR3 is TGTGCCAGCAAGAGCGGGAGAGGCACCGGGGAGCTGTTTTTT. Translating it yields CASKSGRGTGELFF.

V is TRBV9 and J is TRBJ2-1; 9 positions agree with TRBD2. Germline values: CDR1 SGDLS, CDR2 YYNGEE. The V gene end was trimmed by 2 bases and the J gene end by 4 bases; junction bases not matched to a gene: 4. This CDR3 spans 15 amino acids. In nucleotides, the CDR3 is TGTGCCAGCAGCGTGCTAGCGGGAATTTACAATGAGCAGTTCTTC. Translation gives CASSVLAGIYNEQFF.

The chain recombines TRBV7-9 with TRBJ2-2, with D tentatively TRBD1 (5 bases). CDR3 size: 15 residues. In germline, CDR1 is SEHNR, CDR2 FQNEAQ (reference sequence). V gave up 2 bases and J gave up 0 bases, with 7 bases separating them. Here the CDR3 reads CASSLSQANTGELFF. The CDR3, as DNA: TGTGCCAGCAGCTTATCACAGGCGAACACCGGGGAGCTGTTTTTT.

CDR3 amino acids: CAISGYAGETQYF. CDR3 in DNA: TGTGCCATCAGCGGGTATGCGGGAGAGACCCAGTACTTC. The chain recombines TRBV10-3 with TRBJ2-5; TRBD2 might be the D (5 bases). V lost 6 bases and J lost 4, with 12 bases in between. In germline, CDR1 is ENHRY, CDR2 SYGVKD. CDR3 length: 13 residues.

The chain carries TRBV9 and TRBJ2-2; the D gene is possibly TRBD2 (5 bases). The CDR3 runs 14 residues. Per the germline V gene, CDR1 is SGDLS and CDR2 is YYNGEE. The V end was cut by 5 bases, the J end by 3 bases, with 11 bases between. The CDR3 DNA follows: TGTGCCAGCAGACGGGAATCGGACACCGGGGAGCTGTTTTTT. It encodes CASRRESDTGELFF.

This clone was seen a few times. The V gene is TRBV5-1, the J gene TRBJ2-1, with 14 bases identical to TRBD2. From germline, CDR1 is SGHRS and CDR2 YFSETQ. Losses at the gene ends were 4 bases for V and 7 bases for J; bases not matched to a gene: 7. The CDR3 covers 16 residues. The CDR3 DNA reads TGCGCCAGCAGCGCAGGGACTAGCGGGAGTAGGAATGAGCAGTTCTTC. This gives the protein CASSAGTSGSRNEQFF.

The V call is TRBV7-9, the J call TRBJ2-7; the D gene is possibly TRBD1 (5 bases). Deletions cut 5 bases from V and 2 bases from J, with 13 bases between. CDR3 length equals 14 residues. The germline V gene has CDR1 SEHNR and CDR2 FQNEAQ (reference sequence). The CDR3 reads CASSTPGYPYEQYF. CDR3 DNA: TGTGCCAGCAGCACACCAGGGTACCCCTACGAGCAGTACTTC.

This clone was observed a handful of times. This rearrangement joins TRBV5-4 to TRBJ2-7; D unresolved. Trimming stripped 1 base from V and 0 bases from J, with 5 bases between. This CDR3 has 13 residues. Germline CDR1 and CDR2: SGHNT and YYREEE (reference sequence). CDR3 nucleotides: TGTGCCAGCAGCTTGACTAACTCCTACGAGCAGTACTTC. It specifies CASSLTNSYEQYF. The whole variable domain, remainder taken from reference TRBV5-4 and TRBJ2-7, is ETGVTQSPTHLIKTRGQQVTLRCSSQSGHNTVSWYQQALGQGPQFIFQYYREEENGRGNFPPRFSGLQFPNYSSELNVNALELDDSALYLCASSLTNSYEQYFGPGTRLTVT.

The rearrangement joins TRBV7-6 to TRBJ1-1; D might be TRBD1 (5 bases). The length of the CDR3 is 16 residues. The germline gives CDR1 SGHVS, CDR2 FNYEAQ. Between the trimmed V and J ends, which lost 3 bases and 0 bases, there was a span of 14 bases. CDR3 DNA: TGTGCCAGCAGCTTGATGGGGGGACCGTTGAACACTGAAGCTTTCTTT. Translating gives CASSLMGGPLNTEAFF.

This chain connects TRBV5-4 to TRBJ1-2, with no clear D. The germline CDR1 and CDR2 sequences are SGHNT and YYREEE (reference sequence). The CDR3 totals 16 residues. V was pared by 0 bases and J by 0 bases, with 12 bases between. DNA for the CDR3: TGTGCCAGCAGCTTGGGGGCGACAAGAGCTAACTATGGCTACACCTTC. Translated: CASSLGATRANYGYTF.

This clone was detected a few times. The rearrangement joins TRBV9 to TRBJ2-2; TRBD1 might be the D (6 bases). The CDR3 is 16 residues long. The germline CDR1 and CDR2 sequences are SGDLS and YYNGEE. V lost 2 bases to trimming and J lost 0 bases, with 11 bases between them. In nucleotides, the CDR3 is TGTGCCAGCAGCGTGGGGCCAGGGGCGAACACCGGGGAGCTGTTTTTT. Translated: CASSVGPGANTGELFF. The entire variable domain, with the rest obtained from reference TRBV9 and TRBJ2-2, is as follows: DSGVTQTPKHLITATGQRVTLRCSPRSGDLSVYWYQQSLDQGLQFLIQYYNGEERAKGNILERFSAQQFPDLHSELNLSSLELGDSALYFCASSVGPGANTGELFFGEGSRLTVL.

This clone was seen more than once but under ten times. The rearrangement uses TRBV28 and TRBJ1-1, with D maybe TRBD1 (6 bases). Germline V lookup: CDR1 MDHEN, CDR2 SYDVKM. The CDR3 has 12 amino acids. Trimming pared 7 bases from V and 10 bases from J, leaving 16 bases between. The CDR3 sequence is CASKQSGGGAFF. The CDR3 coding sequence is TGTGCCAGCAAGCAGTCGGGAGGGGGAGCTTTCTTT.

The V and J genes are TRBV28 and TRBJ2-2; TRBD1 is a possible D gene (6 bases). Germline CDR1 and CDR2: MDHEN and SYDVKM. V was pared by 3 bases and J by 5 bases, with 19 bases between. The CDR3 has 17 amino acids. CDR3 amino acids: CASSLLGAPLGTGELFF. For the CDR3, the DNA is TGTGCCAGCAGTTTGCTGGGGGCCCCCCTTGGAACCGGGGAGCTGTTTTTT.

This chain connects TRBV6-5 to TRBJ1-5; 9 bases are a match to TRBD1. Germline assignment: CDR1 MNHEY and CDR2 SVGAGI. The CDR3 is 15 amino acids. V lost 6 bases, J lost 2 bases, and 5 bases stayed unmatched. The DNA of the CDR3 is TGTGCCAGCAGAGAGGACAGGGGAGGCAATCAGCCCCAGCATTTT. Protein sequence: CASREDRGGNQPQHF.

This clone was picked up one time. The V call is TRBV7-2, the J call TRBJ1-2; D may be TRBD1 (6 bases). The CDR3 has 13 residues. Germline CDR1 SGHTA, CDR2 FQGNSA. The V end was cut by 3 bases, the J end by 4 bases, with 9 bases between. CDR3 sequence (DNA): TGTGCCAGCAGCTTGCAGGGGACCTATGGCTACACCTTC. Amino acid sequence: CASSLQGTYGYTF.

The chain employs TRBV5-1 and TRBJ2-7; 11 bases align to TRBD2. This CDR3 comprises 15 residues. Trimming at V came to 4 bases and at J to 4 bases, leaving 7 bases not matched to a gene. CDR1 SGHRS and CDR2 YFSETQ come from the germline V gene. The CDR3 coding sequence is TGCGCCAGCAGCACAACTAGCGGGAGTGGTTACGAGCAGTACTTC. This codes for CASSTTSGSGYEQYF.

This chain uses TRBV7-2 with TRBJ2-1; 10 nucleotides agree with TRBD2. This CDR3 is built from 15 residues. CDR1 and CDR2 (germline): SGHTA, FQGNSA. After removal of 1 base from V and 8 bases from J, the junction contained 5 bases not matched to a gene. CDR3: CASSLGLGLADEQFF. Written as DNA, the CDR3 is TGTGCCAGCAGCTTAGGTCTAGGACTAGCGGATGAGCAGTTCTTC.

The chain joins TRBV9 to TRBJ2-2; 12 bases are shared with TRBD2. The germline V gene has CDR1 SGDLS and CDR2 YYNGEE. This CDR3 spans 16 amino acids. The ends lost 3 bases at V and 3 bases at J; junction bases unmatched: 3. This CDR3 reads CASSASGRVDTGELFF. In DNA form, the CDR3 reads TGTGCCAGCAGCGCTAGCGGGAGGGTTGACACCGGGGAGCTGTTTTTT.

V and J are TRBV7-3 and TRBJ2-5; 9 nucleotides agree with TRBD2. Germline V gives CDR1 SGHTA, CDR2 FQGTGA. The CDR3 extends over 14 amino acids. After removal of 1 base from V and 5 bases from J, the junction contained 2 bases not matched to a gene. In DNA form, the CDR3 reads TGTGCCAGCAGCTTAAGCGGGAGGGACGAGACCCAGTACTTC. Encoded protein: CASSLSGRDETQYF.

The chain uses TRBV19 and TRBJ2-7; a weak D match, TRBD2 (7 bases). The CDR3 covers 14 residues. Trimming removed 0 bases from V and 5 bases from J, with 11 bases in between. Germline assignment: CDR1 LNHDA and CDR2 SQIVND (reference sequence). The CDR3 loop is CASSIDTGRDEQYF. The CDR3, as DNA: TGTGCCAGTAGTATAGATACAGGGAGGGACGAGCAGTACTTC.

The genes are TRBV12-2 and TRBJ2-2; TRBD2 is the table's D call, not checked against the DNA. TRBV12-2 is given as a pseudogene. The CDR3 totals 18 residues. The CDR3 protein is CASRLVSRAGFNTGELFF. The DNA of the CDR3 is TGTGCAAGTCGCTTAGTCAGTCGAGCGGGGTTCAACACCGGGGAGCTGTTTTTT.

J is TRBJ2-1 and V is TRBV28; 7 bases match TRBD1. Per the germline V gene, CDR1 is MDHEN and CDR2 is SYDVKM. J gave up 7 bases and V 1 base, and 4 bases lay outside the gene matches. The CDR3 runs to 14 residues. CDR3 DNA: TGTGCCAGCAGTTTATTAATACAGGGGAATGAGCAGTTCTTC. Translated: CASSLLIQGNEQFF.

V is TRBV5-1 and J is TRBJ2-3, with D perhaps matching TRBD1 (6 bases). Trimming left V 4 bases short and J 1 base short, with 16 bases between. CDR1 is SGHRS, CDR2 YFSETQ, per germline. The CDR3 extends over 16 amino acids. The CDR3 reads CASSLSSTGGTDTQYF. CDR3 sequence (DNA): TGCGCCAGCAGCCTGAGTTCGACAGGAGGCACAGATACGCAGTATTTT.

The chain's CDR3 is CASSSTSGWYEQYF. The CDR3 DNA reads as TGTGCCAGCAGTTCGACTAGCGGCTGGTACGAGCAGTACTTC. The chain uses TRBV28 and TRBJ2-7, with 9 bases identical to TRBD2. J lost 4 bases, V lost 4 bases, and 5 bases had no gene match. This CDR3 is built from 14 residues. Germline CDR1 is MDHEN and CDR2 is SYDVKM.

This chain connects TRBV7-9 to TRBJ1-6; 8 bases map to TRBD1. CDR1 SEHNR and CDR2 FQNEAQ come from the germline V gene (reference sequence). The CDR3 extends over 15 amino acids. V trimming: 4 bases; J trimming: 8 bases; junction bases outside the gene matches: 7. As DNA, the CDR3 is TGTGCCAGCAGCTACCTACAGGGGGGCTATTCACCCCTCCACTTT. Translation gives CASSYLQGGYSPLHF.

The V and J genes are TRBV5-1 and TRBJ1-1, with TRBD1 identical over 9 bases. Trimming took 4 bases from V and 4 from J; bases not matched to a gene: 5. Germline assignment: CDR1 SGHRS and CDR2 YFSETQ. The CDR3 is 14 amino acids. CDR3 amino acids: CASSPTGGGTEAFF. The CDR3 region has the DNA TGCGCCAGCAGCCCGACAGGGGGTGGCACTGAAGCTTTCTTT.

The chain couples TRBV19 to TRBJ2-7; 7 bases agree with TRBD2. The CDR3 is made up of 14 amino acids. The ends lost 5 bases at V and 4 bases at J; junction bases unmatched: 8. The germline V gene has CDR1 LNHDA and CDR2 SQIVND (reference sequence). CDR3 sequence (DNA): TGTGCCAGTAGTTCCGCACCCGGGAGGTACGAGCAGTACTTC. Its translation is CASSSAPGRYEQYF.

The rearrangement uses TRBV11-2 and TRBJ1-1, with D possibly being TRBD1 (6 bases). The germline V gene has CDR1 SGHAT and CDR2 FQNNGV. Trimming cost V 1 base and J 8 bases, with 11 bases left between them. The CDR3 sequence is 13 residues long. The CDR3 nucleotides are TGTGCCAGCAGCTTAGTGTCAGGGGTGGAAGCTTTCTTT. Amino acids: CASSLVSGVEAFF.